This T cell receptor (beta chain) is from a study of cytomegalovirus exposure and HLA in healthy donors. The CDR3 runs 16 residues. The germline CDR1 and CDR2 sequences are SGHRS and YFSETQ. A word on this clone: Its specificity is not known. Its ends do not fully match the called genes, so a read error is possible.

Findings and limits, study-wide: Most TCR beta V segments were productive about 87% or about 30% of the time in an earlier analysis.

The PCR used 60 Vbeta and 13 Jbeta primers. TCRdb keeps only in-frame clones here, not all; method: immunoSEQ multiplex PCR. The table has roughly 190,000 clones, under 80% seen once. Sequences were obtained from PBMCs. This clonotype was obtained from a man in his forties in good health and CMV-seronegative. The chain carries TRBV5-1 and TRBJ2-1; 8 positions match TRBD2. CDR3 DNA: TGCGTCAGCAGCTTGGCCGGGGGGGTGCTTTACAATGAGCAGTTCTTC. Translated: CVSSLAGGVLYNEQFF.